The rows below give T cell receptor beta chains drawn from one sample of a study of metastatic and nonmetastatic thyroid tumors. Via MiXCR, TCRdb re-called the PCR reads. Seen here are about 62,000 clones, just over 4% observed once, and the top ten hold about 20%. What was sequenced was blood. Receptors were obtained from a female donor with papillary thyroid cancer or a benign thyroid nodule (not recorded which). Some clones in this sample may be carry-over from other donors' samples. CDR3s include the opening cysteine and the closing phenylalanine or tryptophan. Fields, in order: V gene, D gene, J gene, clone size, CDR3 DNA, CDR3 protein. D genes are given only for firm matches. Clone sizes are given selectively: once, few, many, or a class where the clone is expanded.

v_gene: TRBV27; d_gene: NA; j_gene: TRBJ1-3; abundance: NA; CDR3nt: TGTGCCAGCAGGCCTTCGTTGATAGGAAACACCATATATTTT; CDR3aa: CASRPSLIGNTIYF
v_gene: TRBV15; d_gene: TRBD1; j_gene: TRBJ2-2; abundance: many; CDR3nt: TGTGCCACCAGCAGAGGCGGGACAGGAAACACCGGGGAGCTGTTTTTT; CDR3aa: CATSRGGTGNTGELFF
v_gene: TRBV6-1; d_gene: TRBD1; j_gene: TRBJ2-3; abundance: few; CDR3nt: TGTGCCAGCAGTGAAGCGGCCGGGACAGGCGATGTCGTGGATACTCAGTATTTT; CDR3aa: CASSEAAGTGDVVDTQYF
v_gene: TRBV25-1; d_gene: NA; j_gene: TRBJ2-7; abundance: NA; CDR3nt: TGTGCCACCGCGACCCAACAAGGGGGAGGCTACGAGCAGTACTTC; CDR3aa: CATATQQGGGYEQYF
v_gene: TRBV28; d_gene: NA; j_gene: TRBJ2-7; abundance: few; CDR3nt: TGTGCCAGCAGAAATAGGGTGGCGGAGCAGTACTTC; CDR3aa: CASRNRVAEQYF
v_gene: TRBV7-9; d_gene: TRBD2; j_gene: TRBJ2-2; abundance: many; CDR3nt: TGTGCCAGCAGACCCGGGACTAGCGGGCTTAACACCGGGGAGCTGTTTTTT; CDR3aa: CASRPGTSGLNTGELFF
v_gene: TRBV27; d_gene: TRBD2; j_gene: TRBJ2-2; abundance: few; CDR3nt: TGTGCCAGCAGTTTATGGGAGGGAGCGAACACCGGGGAGCTGTTTTTT; CDR3aa: CASSLWEGANTGELFF
v_gene: TRBV7-8; d_gene: TRBD2; j_gene: TRBJ2-1; abundance: many; CDR3nt: TGTGCCAGCAGCCCTGGGCTGGCGGGAGGGCCAGGGCAGTTCTTC; CDR3aa: CASSPGLAGGPGQFF
v_gene: TRBV11-3; d_gene: NA; j_gene: TRBJ1-3; abundance: many; CDR3nt: TGTGCCAGCAGCCTGAACAGGGTGGCGAACACCATATATTTT; CDR3aa: CASSLNRVANTIYF
v_gene: TRBV3-1; d_gene: TRBD1; j_gene: TRBJ1-3; abundance: few; CDR3nt: TGTGCCAGCAGCCAAGGAACAGGGGGCTCCGGAAACACCATATATTTT; CDR3aa: CASSQGTGGSGNTIYF
v_gene: TRBV11-1; d_gene: TRBD2; j_gene: TRBJ2-1; abundance: many; CDR3nt: TGTGCCAGCAGCCCCGCCGGGACTACGTACAATGAGCAGTTCTTC; CDR3aa: CASSPAGTTYNEQFF
v_gene: TRBV2; d_gene: NA; j_gene: TRBJ2-1; abundance: many; CDR3nt: TGTGCCAGCAATTTCGGCGGGGGCACCTACAATGAGCAGTTCTTC; CDR3aa: CASNFGGGTYNEQFF
v_gene: TRBV19; d_gene: TRBD1; j_gene: TRBJ1-1; abundance: many; CDR3nt: TGTGCCAGTAGTAAGACAGGGGCCACTGAAGCTTTCTTT; CDR3aa: CASSKTGATEAFF
v_gene: TRBV9; d_gene: NA; j_gene: TRBJ2-3; abundance: NA; CDR3nt: TGTGCCAGCAGCTCTACCGCCGGTGGACGGACATACAACACAGATACGCAGTATTTT; CDR3aa: CASSSTAGGRTYNTDTQYF
v_gene: TRBV27; d_gene: TRBD2; j_gene: TRBJ2-1; abundance: few; CDR3nt: TGTGTCAGCAGGAAGACTAGCGGGAGGAATGAGCAGTTATTC; CDR3aa: CVSRKTSGRNEQLF
v_gene: TRBV27; d_gene: NA; j_gene: TRBJ1-4; abundance: many; CDR3nt: TGTGCCAGCAGTTGGGGCAGTGCAACTAATGAAAAACTGTTTTTT; CDR3aa: CASSWGSATNEKLFF
v_gene: TRBV6-4; d_gene: NA; j_gene: TRBJ2-3; abundance: few; CDR3nt: TGTGCCAGCAGTGACTCCAAGGCGGATGGGACAGATACGCAGTATTTT; CDR3aa: CASSDSKADGTDTQYF